The next 16 T cell receptor beta chains were all read from a single sample in a study of CXCR3-negative and CXCR3-positive naive CD8 T cells. 5' RACE that incorporated UMI labels was used to prepare the TRB cDNA libraries. TCRdb derives one entry per CDR3 protein from the 5' RACE reads, leaving out DNA. The listing records 6,000 to 8,500 distinct CDR3 sequences. Specimen: naive CXCR3- CD8+ T cells from blood. The subset was: CD45RO-CCR7+CD27+CD95- naive CD8+ T cells lacking CXCR3 (TNR3-). These receptors originate from a human donor in good health. Some clones in this sample may be carry-over from other donors' samples.

The chain recombines TRBV15 with TRBJ1-2. Per germline, CDR1 LNHNV and CDR2 YYDKDF (reference sequence). CDR3 length: 15 residues. CDR3: CATSRGTAMDYGYTF.

The V gene is TRBV18, the J gene TRBJ1-2. The CDR3 has 13 amino acids. Germline CDR1 is KGHSH and CDR2 is LQKENI. Here the CDR3 reads CASSPTAADGYTF.

This clonotype is labeled medium-sized (0.01 to 0.1%) based on frequency. The chain has TRBV4-2 and TRBJ2-7; checking the TCRdb D call of TRBD2 is not possible without DNA. This CDR3 has 15 residues. CDR1 and CDR2 (germline): LGHNA, YNFKEQ. The CDR3 sequence is CASSQEGLASYEQYF.

This clonotype shows up as medium-sized by frequency. The J gene is TRBJ2-2, the V gene TRBV19; TCRdb's D call of TRBD1 is untestable without DNA. This CDR3 has 15 amino acids. CDR1 is LNHDA and CDR2 is SQIVND in the germline V gene (reference sequence). CDR3 in amino acids: CASSLTPVGAGELFF. The whole variable domain, remainder taken from reference TRBV19 and TRBJ2-2, is DGGITQSPKYLFRKEGQNVTLSCEQNLNHDAMYWYRQDPGQGLRLIYYSQIVNDFQKGDIAEGYSVSREKKESFPLTVTSAQKNPTAFYLCASSLTPVGAGELFFGEGSRLTVL.

The CDR3 sequence: CVLGPGDQETQYF. V gene TRBV29-1 combines with J gene TRBJ2-5; the D call of TRBD2 rests on TCRdb alone, since no DNA is present to check it. The germline V gene encodes CDR1 SQVTM and CDR2 ANQGSEA. The CDR3 is 13 residues long.

CDR3 in amino acids: CASSPRQGRDEQFF. The chain links TRBV7-9 to TRBJ2-1; TCRdb proposes TRBD1, but this gene call is untestable without DNA. The CDR3 is 14 residues long. Per the germline V gene, CDR1 is SEHNR and CDR2 is FQNEAQ (reference sequence).

The V gene is TRBV7-8, the J gene TRBJ1-6; TCRdb calls TRBD1, which cannot be checked without DNA. The CDR3 length is 17 residues. CDR1 is SGHVS and CDR2 is FQNEAQ in the germline V gene. CDR3 loop: CASSTGSTGSYNSPLHF.

The chain links TRBV19 to TRBJ2-1; TCRdb gives TRBD2 as the D gene, but with no DNA this cannot be confirmed. The CDR3 extends over 18 amino acids. CDR1 LNHDA and CDR2 SQIVND come from the germline V gene (reference sequence). The CDR3 loop is CASSDPPGLAGNYNEQFF.

This clonotype registers medium-sized (0.01 to 0.1%) by frequency. The chain couples TRBV7-9 to TRBJ2-7; the TCRdb D gene call, TRBD1, has no DNA to confirm it. Germline loops: CDR1 SEHNR, CDR2 FQNEAQ (reference sequence). The CDR3 loop spans 15 amino acids. CDR3 residues: CASSLAGQGLYEQYF.

This clonotype is classed as medium-sized (0.01 to 0.1%) by frequency. The rearrangement joins TRBV5-1 to TRBJ1-1. Germline CDR1 is SGHRS and CDR2 is YFSETQ. The CDR3 contains 13 residues. This CDR3 is CASSWVRASEAFF.

The chain joins TRBV25-1 to TRBJ2-7; without DNA, the TCRdb call of TRBD1 cannot be checked. The V gene's germline CDR1 is MGHDK and CDR2 SYGVNS. CDR3 size: 15 residues. CDR3 loop: CASSEPQTGTYEQYF.

In terms of frequency, this clonotype is medium-sized. The chain recombines TRBV6-2 or TRBV6-3 with TRBJ2-1; TCRdb proposes TRBD1, but this gene call is untestable without DNA. Per the germline V gene, CDR1 is MNHEY and CDR2 is SVGEGT. The CDR3 totals 13 residues. CDR3 sequence reads: CASSFQRANEQFF.

Frequency places this clonotype as medium-sized. The gene calls are TRBV7-3 and TRBJ2-2. Looked up from germline, CDR1 is SGHTA and CDR2 is FQGTGA. The CDR3 has 13 residues. The chain's CDR3 is CASSPTRTGELFF.

According to its frequency, this clonotype is medium-sized. V and J are TRBV14 and TRBJ2-1; TCRdb's assignment of TRBD2 cannot be checked, as there is no DNA. This CDR3 has 16 residues. CDR1 and CDR2 (germline): SGHDN, FVKESK. The CDR3 loop is CASSQVLLAGDNEQFF. Full variable domain (missing parts from reference TRBV14 and TRBJ2-1): EAGVTQFPSHSVIEKGQTVTLRCDPISGHDNLYWYRRVMGKEIKFLLHFVKESKQDESGMPNNRFLAERTGGTYSTLKVQPAELEDSGVYFCASSQVLLAGDNEQFFGPGTRLTVL.

This clonotype is called medium-sized based on its frequency. This rearrangement joins TRBV20-1 to TRBJ2-1; with no DNA, the TCRdb D assignment of TRBD1 cannot be verified. This CDR3 comprises 17 residues. CDR1 is DFQATT, CDR2 SNEGSKA, per germline (reference sequence). This CDR3 is CSARVKGSRDTYNEQFF.

The CDR3 region is CARQGSSGNTIYF. The chain couples TRBV2 to TRBJ1-3; TCRdb's D call, TRBD1, is unchecked because there is no DNA. The CDR3 length is 13 residues. Per germline, CDR1 SNHLY and CDR2 FYNNEI.